This is a list of T cell receptor beta chains from one sample in a study of cytomegalovirus exposure and HLA in healthy donors. Only in-frame clones appear in the TCRdb table, and some are missing; sequencing was by immunoSEQ multiplex PCR. The table has under 200,000 clones, about 81% seen once. The sample was PBMCs. These receptors originate from a woman aged 25 to 45 in good health and CMV-seronegative. CDR3s include the opening cysteine and the closing phenylalanine or tryptophan. Fields, in order: clone size, V gene, D gene, CDR3 length, J gene, CDR3 protein, CDR3 DNA. D genes are given only for firm matches. Rows give clone size only sometimes, using once, few, many, or a class for an expanded clone.

.	TRBV7-9	.	15	TRBJ2-7	CASSAGLGASYEQYF	TGTGCCAGCAGCGCCGGGTTAGGGGCCTCCTACGAGCAGTACTTC
.	TRBV18	TRBD2	15	TRBJ2-7	CASSPLLAAREGCHF	TGTGCCAGCTCACCATTACTAGCGGCCCGTGAGGGCTGCCACTTC
.	TRBV19	.	15	TRBJ2-2	CASKRWQANTGELFF	TGTGCCAGTAAAAGGTGGCAGGCGAACACCGGGGAGCTGTTTTTT
.	TRBV7-6	.	14	TRBJ2-3	CASSLDGGTDTQYF	TGTGCCAGCAGCCTGGACGGGGGTACAGATACGCAGTATTTT
once	TRBV7-6	TRBD1	14	TRBJ1-5	CASSRGDRGEPQHF	TGTGCCAGCAGCCGTGGGGACAGGGGGGAGCCCCAGCATTTT
.	TRBV5-3	.	15	TRBJ2-7	CARSPDRPALSGQYF	TGTGCCAGAAGCCCCGACAGACCGGCCCTCTCTGGGCAGTACTTC
.	TRBV2	TRBD2	15	TRBJ2-5	CASTPTSGGARTQYF	TGTGCCAGCACCCCCACTAGCGGGGGGGCCCGGACCCAGTACTTC
.	TRBV5-4	.	14	TRBJ1-1	CASSLAAANTEAFF	TGTGCCAGCAGCTTGGCGGCGGCGAACACTGAAGCTTTCTTT
.	TRBV12-5	TRBD2	17	TRBJ2-7	CASGSTSLAGGTYEQYF	TGTGCTAGTGGTTCGACCTCACTAGCGGGAGGTACCTACGAGCAGTACTTC
.	TRBV9	.	15	TRBJ2-1	CASSVGGQPYNEQFF	TGTGCCAGCAGCGTAGGCGGACAGCCGTACAATGAGCAGTTCTTC
.	TRBV7-9	TRBD2	15	TRBJ2-3	CASSLLAGLTDTQYF	TGTGCCAGCAGCTTACTAGCGGGACTCACAGATACGCAGTATTTT
.	TRBV30	.	14	TRBJ2-3	CAQGRGVGLDTQYF	TGTGCCCAAGGGCGCGGGGTCGGGTTGGATACGCAGTATTTT
.	TRBV5-4	TRBD1	17	TRBJ1-6	CASSAGTGFLGNSPLHF	TGTGCCAGCAGCGCGGGGACAGGGTTTTTGGGGAACTCACCCCTCCACTTT
once	TRBV5-4	.	13	TRBJ2-7	CASSPDPTGEQYF	TGTGCCAGCAGTCCCGATCCGACGGGGGAGCAGTACTTC
.	TRBV7-6	TRBD2	15	TRBJ2-3	CASSPLAGRTDTQYF	TGTGCCAGCAGCCCTCTAGCGGGGCGGACAGATACGCAGTATTTT
.	TRBV9	TRBD1	14	TRBJ1-1	CASRKGQGVTEAFF	TGTGCCAGCAGAAAAGGACAGGGGGTCACTGAAGCTTTCTTT
.	TRBV29-1	.	10	TRBJ1-2	CSVYEDGYTF	TGCAGCGTCTATGAGGATGGCTACACCTTC
.	TRBV5-6	.	17	TRBJ2-6	CASSPAAWNGGVNVLTF	TGTGCCAGCAGCCCCGCTGCATGGAATGGAGGGGTCAACGTCCTGACTTTC
.	TRBV5-1	.	14	TRBJ2-1	CASSFGGGWNEQFF	TGCGCCAGCAGCTTTGGGGGAGGCTGGAATGAGCAGTTCTTC
.	TRBV30	TRBD1	11	TRBJ2-7	CAWNRGDEQYF	TGTGCCTGGAACAGGGGCGACGAGCAGTACTTC
.	TRBV19	.	16	TRBJ2-2	CASRAAGYGWTGELFF	TGTGCCAGTAGAGCCGCAGGGTATGGTTGGACCGGGGAGCTGTTTTTT
.	TRBV28	TRBD1	16	TRBJ1-4	CASSLSGQGMGEKLFF	TGTGCCAGCAGTTTATCCGGACAGGGCATGGGTGAAAAACTGTTTTTT
.	TRBV6-5	TRBD2	15	TRBJ2-1	CASSSPSGAYNEQFF	TGTGCCAGCAGTTCTCCTAGCGGGGCCTACAATGAGCAGTTCTTC
.	TRBV5-1	TRBD2	15	TRBJ2-7	CASSLDGLAAYEQYF	TGCGCCAGCAGCTTGGATGGACTAGCGGCTTACGAGCAGTACTTC
once	TRBV5-6	TRBD1	17	TRBJ2-1	CASSLKRTGGSYNEQFF	TGTGCCAGCAGCTTGAAACGGACAGGGGGGTCCTACAATGAGCAGTTCTTC
.	TRBV28	TRBD1	15	TRBJ1-3	CASSLQGVSGNTIYF	TGTGCCAGCAGTTTACAGGGGGTATCTGGAAACACCATATATTTT
.	TRBV28	TRBD1	15	TRBJ1-5	CASTGGTGPNQPQHF	TGTGCCAGCACCGGGGGGACAGGGCCTAATCAGCCCCAGCATTTT
once	TRBV19	TRBD2	15	TRBJ2-7	CASRYGAGGPQEQYF	TGTGCCAGTAGATATGGGGCGGGAGGGCCGCAGGAGCAGTACTTC
.	TRBV18	TRBD1	17	TRBJ2-3	CASSPPRGQGLADTQYF	TGTGCCAGCTCACCACCTAGGGGACAGGGTTTGGCAGATACGCAGTATTTT
.	TRBV7-8	.	15	TRBJ2-5	CASGKGPQPQETQYF	TGTGCCAGCGGCAAGGGGCCACAGCCCCAAGAGACCCAGTACTTC
.	TRBV15	.	14	TRBJ1-1	CATSIGGRATEAFF	TGTGCCACCAGCATTGGAGGACGGGCCACTGAAGCTTTCTTT
.	TRBV16	.	15	TRBJ1-1	CASSQTGRGSTEAFF	TGTGCCAGCAGCCAAACTGGCCGGGGGAGTACTGAAGCTTTCTTT